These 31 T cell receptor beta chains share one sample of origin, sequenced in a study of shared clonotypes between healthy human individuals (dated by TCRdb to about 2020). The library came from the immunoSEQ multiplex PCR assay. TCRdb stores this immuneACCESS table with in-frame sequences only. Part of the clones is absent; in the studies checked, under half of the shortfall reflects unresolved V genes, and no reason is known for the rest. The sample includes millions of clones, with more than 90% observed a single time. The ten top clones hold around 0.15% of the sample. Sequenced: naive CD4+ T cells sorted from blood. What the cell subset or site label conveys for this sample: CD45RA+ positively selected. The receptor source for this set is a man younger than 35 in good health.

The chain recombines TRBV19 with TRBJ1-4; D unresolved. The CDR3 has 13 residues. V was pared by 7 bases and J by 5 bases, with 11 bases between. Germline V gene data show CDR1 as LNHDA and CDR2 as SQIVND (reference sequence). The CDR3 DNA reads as TGTGCCAGTAAAACGGGGAAAAATGAAAAACTGTTTTTT. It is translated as CASKTGKNEKLFF. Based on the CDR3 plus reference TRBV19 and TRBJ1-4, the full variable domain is DGGITQSPKYLFRKEGQNVTLSCEQNLNHDAMYWYRQDPGQGLRLIYYSQIVNDFQKGDIAEGYSVSREKKESFPLTVTSAQKNPTAFYLCASKTGKNEKLFFGSGTQLSVL.

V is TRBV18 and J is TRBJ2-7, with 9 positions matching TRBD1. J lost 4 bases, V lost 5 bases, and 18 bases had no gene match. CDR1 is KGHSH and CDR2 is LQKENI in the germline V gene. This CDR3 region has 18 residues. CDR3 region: CASSSSLGTGKTLYEQYF. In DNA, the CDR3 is TGTGCCAGCTCATCATCCCTGGGGACAGGGAAAACCTTGTACGAGCAGTACTTC.

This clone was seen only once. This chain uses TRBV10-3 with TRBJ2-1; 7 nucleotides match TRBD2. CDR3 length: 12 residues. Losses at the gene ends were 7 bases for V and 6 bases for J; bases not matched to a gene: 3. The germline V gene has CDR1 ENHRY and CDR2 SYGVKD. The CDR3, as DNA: TGTGCCATCACTAGCGGCGGCAATGAGCAGTTCTTC. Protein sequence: CAITSGGNEQFF.

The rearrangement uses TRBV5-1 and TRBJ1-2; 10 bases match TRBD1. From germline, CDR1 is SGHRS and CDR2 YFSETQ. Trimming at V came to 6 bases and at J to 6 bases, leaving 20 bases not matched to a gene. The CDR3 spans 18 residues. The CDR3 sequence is CASMAGSDRGLRSDGYTF. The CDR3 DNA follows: TGCGCCAGCATGGCGGGGTCCGACAGGGGGCTTCGGAGCGATGGCTACACCTTC.

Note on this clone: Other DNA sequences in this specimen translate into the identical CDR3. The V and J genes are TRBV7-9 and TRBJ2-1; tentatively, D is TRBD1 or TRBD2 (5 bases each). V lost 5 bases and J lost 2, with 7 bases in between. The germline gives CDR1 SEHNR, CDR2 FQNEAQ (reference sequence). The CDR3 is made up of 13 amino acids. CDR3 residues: CASSRGAYNEQFF. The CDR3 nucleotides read TGTGCCAGCAGCCGAGGGGCCTACAATGAGCAGTTCTTC.

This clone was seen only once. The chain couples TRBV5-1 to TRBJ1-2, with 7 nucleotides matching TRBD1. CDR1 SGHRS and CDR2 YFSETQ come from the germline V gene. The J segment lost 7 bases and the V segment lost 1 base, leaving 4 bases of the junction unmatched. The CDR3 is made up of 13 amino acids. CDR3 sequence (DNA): TGCGCCAGCAGCTTGACAGGGGATGGTGGCTACACCTTC. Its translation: CASSLTGDGGYTF.

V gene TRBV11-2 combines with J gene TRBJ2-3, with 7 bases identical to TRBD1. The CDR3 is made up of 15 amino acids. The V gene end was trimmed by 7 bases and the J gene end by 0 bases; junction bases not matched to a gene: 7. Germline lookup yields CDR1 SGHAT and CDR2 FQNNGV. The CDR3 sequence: CASTRDSLSTDTQYF. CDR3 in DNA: TGTGCCAGCACCCGGGACAGCCTTAGCACAGATACGCAGTATTTT.

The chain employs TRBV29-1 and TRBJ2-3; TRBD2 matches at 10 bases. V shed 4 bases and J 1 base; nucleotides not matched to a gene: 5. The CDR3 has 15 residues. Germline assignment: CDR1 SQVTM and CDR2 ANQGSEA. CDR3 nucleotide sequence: TGCAGCGTTGGGCGGAGCGGGGGGGGCACAGATACGCAGTATTTT. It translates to CSVGRSGGGTDTQYF.

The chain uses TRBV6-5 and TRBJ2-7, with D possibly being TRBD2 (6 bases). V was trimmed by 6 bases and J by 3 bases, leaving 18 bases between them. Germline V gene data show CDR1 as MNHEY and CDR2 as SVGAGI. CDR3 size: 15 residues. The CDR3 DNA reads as TGTGCCAGCAGCCTCGGGACTCCCGGTGGCTACGAGCAGTACTTC. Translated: CASSLGTPGGYEQYF.

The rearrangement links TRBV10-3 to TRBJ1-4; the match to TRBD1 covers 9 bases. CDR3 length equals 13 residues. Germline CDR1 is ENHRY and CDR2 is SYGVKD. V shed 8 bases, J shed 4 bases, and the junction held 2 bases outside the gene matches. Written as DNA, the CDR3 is TGTGCCATCCGGGACAGGGATAATGAAAAACTGTTTTTT. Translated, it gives CAIRDRDNEKLFF.

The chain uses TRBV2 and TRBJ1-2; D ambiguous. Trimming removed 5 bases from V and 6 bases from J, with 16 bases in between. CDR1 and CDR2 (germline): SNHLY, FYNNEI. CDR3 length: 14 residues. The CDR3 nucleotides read TGTGCCAGCAGTTCCTCTGGGCCCTGGGATGGCTACACCTTC. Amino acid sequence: CASSSSGPWDGYTF.

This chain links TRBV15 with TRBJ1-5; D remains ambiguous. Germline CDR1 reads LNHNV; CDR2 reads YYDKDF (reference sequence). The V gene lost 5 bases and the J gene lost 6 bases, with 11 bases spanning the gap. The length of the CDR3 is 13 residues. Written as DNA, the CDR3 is TGTGCCACCAGCGGCCCCTCAGGTCAGCCCCAGCATTTT. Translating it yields CATSGPSGQPQHF.

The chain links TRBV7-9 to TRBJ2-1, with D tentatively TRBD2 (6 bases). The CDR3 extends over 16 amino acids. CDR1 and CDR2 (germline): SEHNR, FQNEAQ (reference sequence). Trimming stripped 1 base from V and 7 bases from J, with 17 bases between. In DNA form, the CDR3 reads TGTGCCAGCAGCTTAGGGATAGGGACTGGACTAAATGAGCAGTTCTTC. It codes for CASSLGIGTGLNEQFF.

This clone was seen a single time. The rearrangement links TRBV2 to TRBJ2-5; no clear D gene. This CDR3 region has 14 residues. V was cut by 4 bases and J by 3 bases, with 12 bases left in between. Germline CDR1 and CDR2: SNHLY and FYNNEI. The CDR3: CASSGWRPEETQYF. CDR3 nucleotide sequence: TGTGCCAGCAGTGGGTGGCGGCCCGAAGAGACCCAGTACTTC.

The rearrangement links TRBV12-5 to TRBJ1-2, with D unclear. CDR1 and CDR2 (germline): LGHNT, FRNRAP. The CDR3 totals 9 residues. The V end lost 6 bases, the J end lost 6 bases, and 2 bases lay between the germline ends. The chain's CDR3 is CASGHGYTF. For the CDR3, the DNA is TGTGCTAGTGGACATGGCTACACCTTC.

The CDR3 loop is CASSLSGSNQPQHF. The CDR3 DNA follows: TGTGCCAGCAGTTTATCAGGTAGCAATCAGCCCCAGCATTTT. The V call is TRBV28, the J call TRBJ1-5; the D is unclear. The CDR3 has 14 residues. Trimming removed 1 base from V and 0 bases from J, with 4 bases in between. Germline assignment: CDR1 MDHEN and CDR2 SYDVKM.

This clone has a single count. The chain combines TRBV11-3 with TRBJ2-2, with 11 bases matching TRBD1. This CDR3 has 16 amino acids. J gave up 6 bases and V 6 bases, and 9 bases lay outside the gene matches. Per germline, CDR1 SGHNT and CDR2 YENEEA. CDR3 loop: CASSLPGQGVPGELFF. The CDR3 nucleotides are TGTGCCAGCAGTCTACCGGGACAGGGGGTTCCCGGGGAGCTGTTTTTT.

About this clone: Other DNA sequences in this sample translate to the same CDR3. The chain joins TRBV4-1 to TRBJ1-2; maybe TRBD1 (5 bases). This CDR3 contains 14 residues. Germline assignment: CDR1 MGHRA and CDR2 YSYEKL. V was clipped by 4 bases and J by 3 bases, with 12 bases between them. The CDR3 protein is CASSPAGSDYGYTF. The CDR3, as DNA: TGCGCCAGCAGCCCCGCAGGGTCGGACTATGGCTACACCTTC.

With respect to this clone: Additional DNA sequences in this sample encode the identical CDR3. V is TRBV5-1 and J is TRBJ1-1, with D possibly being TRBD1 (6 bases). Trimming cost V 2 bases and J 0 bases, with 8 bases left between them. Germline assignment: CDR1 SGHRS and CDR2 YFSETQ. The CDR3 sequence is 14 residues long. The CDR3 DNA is TGCGCCAGCAGCTTACCAGGGGTGAACACTGAAGCTTTCTTT. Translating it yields CASSLPGVNTEAFF.

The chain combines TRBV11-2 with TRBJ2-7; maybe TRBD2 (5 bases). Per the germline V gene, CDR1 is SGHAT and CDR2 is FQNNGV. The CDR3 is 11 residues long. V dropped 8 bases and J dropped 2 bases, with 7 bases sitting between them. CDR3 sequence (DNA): TGTGCCAGCGGAGGTACCTACGAGCAGTACTTC. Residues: CASGGTYEQYF.

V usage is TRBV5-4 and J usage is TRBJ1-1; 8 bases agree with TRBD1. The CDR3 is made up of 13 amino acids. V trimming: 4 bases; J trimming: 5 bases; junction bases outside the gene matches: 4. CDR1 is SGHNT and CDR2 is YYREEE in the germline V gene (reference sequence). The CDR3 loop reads CASSKDRVTEAFF. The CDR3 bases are TGTGCCAGCAGCAAGGACAGGGTAACTGAAGCTTTCTTT.

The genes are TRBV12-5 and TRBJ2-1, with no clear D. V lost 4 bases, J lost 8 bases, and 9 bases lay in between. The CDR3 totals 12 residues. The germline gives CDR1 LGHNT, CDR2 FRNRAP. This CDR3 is CASGYARDEQFF. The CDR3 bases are TGTGCTAGTGGTTACGCCCGGGATGAGCAGTTCTTC.

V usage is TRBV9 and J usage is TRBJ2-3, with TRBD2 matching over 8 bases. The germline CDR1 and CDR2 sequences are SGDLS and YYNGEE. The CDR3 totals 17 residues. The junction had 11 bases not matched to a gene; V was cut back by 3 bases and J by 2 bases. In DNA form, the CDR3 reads TGTGCCAGCAGCGAGTCTATAGCGGGGTCCAACACAGATACGCAGTATTTT. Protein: CASSESIAGSNTDTQYF.

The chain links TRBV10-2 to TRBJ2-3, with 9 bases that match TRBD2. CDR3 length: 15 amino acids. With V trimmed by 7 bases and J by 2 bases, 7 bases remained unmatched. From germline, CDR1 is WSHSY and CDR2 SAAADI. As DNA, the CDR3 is TGCGCCAGCACTTCTAGCGGGATTAACACAGATACGCAGTATTTT. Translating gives CASTSSGINTDTQYF.

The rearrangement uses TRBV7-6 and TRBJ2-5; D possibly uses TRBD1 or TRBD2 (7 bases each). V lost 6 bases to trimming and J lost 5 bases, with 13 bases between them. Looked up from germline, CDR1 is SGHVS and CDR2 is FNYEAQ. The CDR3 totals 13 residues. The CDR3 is CASRPGGVETQYF. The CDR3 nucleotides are TGTGCCAGCAGGCCAGGGGGGGTCGAGACCCAGTACTTC. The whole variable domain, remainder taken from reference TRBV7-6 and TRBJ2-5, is GAGVSQSPRYKVTKRGQDVALRCDPISGHVSLYWYRQALGQGPEFLTYFNYEAQQDKSGLPNDRFSAERPEGSISTLTIQRTEQRDSAMYRCASRPGGVETQYFGPGTRLLVL.

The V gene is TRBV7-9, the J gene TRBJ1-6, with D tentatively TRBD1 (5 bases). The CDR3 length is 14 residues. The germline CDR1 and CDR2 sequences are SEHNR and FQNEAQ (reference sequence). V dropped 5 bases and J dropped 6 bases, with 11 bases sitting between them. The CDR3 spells CASSQRQTNSPLHF. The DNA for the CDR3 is TGTGCCAGCAGCCAAAGACAGACTAATTCACCCCTCCACTTT.

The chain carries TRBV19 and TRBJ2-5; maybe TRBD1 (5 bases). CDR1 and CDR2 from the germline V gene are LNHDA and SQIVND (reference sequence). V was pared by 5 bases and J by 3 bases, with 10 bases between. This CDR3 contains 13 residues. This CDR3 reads CASSAGKEETQYF. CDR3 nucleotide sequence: TGTGCCAGTAGTGCAGGGAAAGAAGAGACCCAGTACTTC.

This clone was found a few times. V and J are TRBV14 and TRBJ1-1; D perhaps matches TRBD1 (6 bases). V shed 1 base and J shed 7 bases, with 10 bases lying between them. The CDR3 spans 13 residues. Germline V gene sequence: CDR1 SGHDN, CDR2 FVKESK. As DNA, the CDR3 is TGTGCCAGCAGCCAAGGAGGGGGGTATGAAGCTTTCTTT. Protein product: CASSQGGGYEAFF.

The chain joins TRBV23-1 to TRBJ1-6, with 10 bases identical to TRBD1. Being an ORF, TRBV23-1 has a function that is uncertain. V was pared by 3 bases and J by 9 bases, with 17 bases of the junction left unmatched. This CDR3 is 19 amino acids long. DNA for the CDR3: TGCGCCAGCAGTCATCGAGGGGAAGGGGACAGGGGTTTTGCTTCACCCCTCCACTTT. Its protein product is CASSHRGEGDRGFASPLHF.

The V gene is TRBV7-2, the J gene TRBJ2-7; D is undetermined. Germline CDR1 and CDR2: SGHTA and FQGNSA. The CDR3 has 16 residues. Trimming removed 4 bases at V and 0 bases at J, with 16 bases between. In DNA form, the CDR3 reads TGTGCCAGCAGCTCCTATGAGAGTTTTAGCTCCTACGAGCAGTACTTC. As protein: CASSSYESFSSYEQYF.

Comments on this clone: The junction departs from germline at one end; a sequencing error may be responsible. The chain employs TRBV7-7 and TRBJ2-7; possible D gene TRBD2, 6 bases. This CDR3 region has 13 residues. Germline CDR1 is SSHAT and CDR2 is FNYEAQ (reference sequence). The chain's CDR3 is CASSLDGSREQYF. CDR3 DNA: TGTGCTAGCAGCTTAGACGGGAGTCGCGAGCAGTACTTC.